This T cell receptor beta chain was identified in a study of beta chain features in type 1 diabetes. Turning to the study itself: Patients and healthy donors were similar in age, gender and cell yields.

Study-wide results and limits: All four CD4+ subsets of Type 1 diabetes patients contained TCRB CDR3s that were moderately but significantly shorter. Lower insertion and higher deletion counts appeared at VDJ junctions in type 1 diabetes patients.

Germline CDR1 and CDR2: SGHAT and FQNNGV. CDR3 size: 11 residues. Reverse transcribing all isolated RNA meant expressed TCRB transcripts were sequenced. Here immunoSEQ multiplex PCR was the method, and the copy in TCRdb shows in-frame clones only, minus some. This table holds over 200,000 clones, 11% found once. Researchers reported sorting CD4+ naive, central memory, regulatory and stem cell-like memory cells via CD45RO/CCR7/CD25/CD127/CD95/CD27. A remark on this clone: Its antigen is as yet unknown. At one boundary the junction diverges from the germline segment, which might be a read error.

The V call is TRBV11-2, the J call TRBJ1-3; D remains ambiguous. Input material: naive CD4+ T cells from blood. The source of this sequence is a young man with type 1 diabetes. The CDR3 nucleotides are TGTGCCAGCACGCCGGGAATCACCATATATTTT. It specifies CASTPGITIYF.